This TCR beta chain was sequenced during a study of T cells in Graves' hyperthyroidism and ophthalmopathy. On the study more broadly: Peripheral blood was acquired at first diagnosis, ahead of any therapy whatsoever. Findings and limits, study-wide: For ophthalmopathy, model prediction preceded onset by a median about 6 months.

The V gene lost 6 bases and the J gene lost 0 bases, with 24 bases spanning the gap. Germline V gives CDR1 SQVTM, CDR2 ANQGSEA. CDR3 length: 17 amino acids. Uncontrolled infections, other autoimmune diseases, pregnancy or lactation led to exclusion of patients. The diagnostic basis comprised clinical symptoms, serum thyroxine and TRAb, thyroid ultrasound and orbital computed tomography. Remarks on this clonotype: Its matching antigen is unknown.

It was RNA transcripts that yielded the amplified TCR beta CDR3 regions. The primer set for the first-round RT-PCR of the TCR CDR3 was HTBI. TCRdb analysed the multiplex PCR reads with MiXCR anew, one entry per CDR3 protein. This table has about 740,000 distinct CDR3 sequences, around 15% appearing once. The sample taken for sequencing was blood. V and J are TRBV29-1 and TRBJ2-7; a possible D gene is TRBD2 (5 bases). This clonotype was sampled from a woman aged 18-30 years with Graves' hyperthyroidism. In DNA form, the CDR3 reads TGCAGCGTCTTGGCGCGGAGCCTAGCTCTAAGCTCCTACGAGCAGTACTTC. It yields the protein CSVLARSLALSSYEQYF.